The 10 T cell receptor beta chains below were found in one sample sequenced in a study of molecular identifiers for immune sequencing clone quantification. TCRdb itself ran the PCR reads through MiXCR, one entry per CDR3 protein. The sample yields around 300,000 distinct CDR3 sequences, 24% seen once. Specimen: naive CD8+ T cells from blood, with Jurkat cell RNA spiked in. Subset: FACS-sorted CD8+CD4-CCR7+CD45RA+ naive T cells. The source of these receptors is a human donor in good health. Some libraries in this study had Jurkat cell RNA spiked in.

This clonotype was seen more than once but under ten times. The V call is TRBV28, the J call TRBJ1-4, with a possible D match to TRBD1 (6 bases). The germline gives CDR1 MDHEN, CDR2 SYDVKM. The CDR3 runs 14 residues. V lost 4 bases and J 8 bases, leaving 14 bases between the germline ends. CDR3 amino acids: CASSSPGELEKLFF. The CDR3 coding sequence is TGTGCCAGCAGTTCCCCAGGGGAGTTGGAAAAACTGTTTTTT.

This clonotype was observed many times. The chain couples TRBV6-6 to TRBJ2-5; D unclear. Trimming took off 2 bases at V and 4 bases at J, with 8 bases between the two ends. Looked up from germline, CDR1 is MNHNY and CDR2 is SVGAGI (reference sequence). The CDR3 spans 13 residues. CDR3 in DNA: TGTGCCAGCAGTTACGACACCAGAGAGACCCAGTACTTC. It encodes CASSYDTRETQYF.

This clonotype was seen ten or more times. The chain carries TRBV3-1 and TRBJ2-7; D is unclear. V was trimmed by 0 bases and J by 6 bases, leaving 9 bases between them. The CDR3 is 13 amino acids. Germline CDR1 LGHDT, CDR2 YNNKEL (reference sequence). In DNA, the CDR3 is TGTGCCAGCAGCCAAGAGCCGGACCTCGAGCAGTACTTC. The encoded protein is CASSQEPDLEQYF.

The genes are TRBV3-1 and TRBJ1-2, with no clear D. The CDR3 contains 17 residues. Germline assignment: CDR1 LGHDT and CDR2 YNNKEL (reference sequence). The ends were cut back, 0 bases at V and 1 base at J, with 15 bases in the middle. DNA for the CDR3: TGTGCCAGCAGCCAAGATCGTATAGGGCAGCTTAACTATGGCTACACCTTC. Its translation is CASSQDRIGQLNYGYTF.

This clonotype was counted at least ten times. The J gene is TRBJ2-1, the V gene TRBV7-2, with 12 bases that match TRBD2. The CDR3 loop spans 15 amino acids. The ends lost 1 base at V and 9 bases at J; junction bases unmatched: 4. CDR1 and CDR2 from the germline V gene are SGHTA and FQGNSA. In DNA, the CDR3 is TGTGCCAGCAGCTTAGGACTAGCGGGAGCTACTGAGCAGTTCTTC. It specifies CASSLGLAGATEQFF. The full variable domain, in which reference TRBV7-2 and TRBJ2-1 provide the parts outside the CDR3, is GAGVSQSPSNKVTEKGKDVELRCDPISGHTALYWYRQSLGQGLEFLIYFQGNSAPDKSGLPSDRFSAERTGGSVSTLTIQRTQQEDSAVYLCASSLGLAGATEQFFGPGTRLTVL.

The chain has TRBV28 and TRBJ2-7; 9 nucleotides line up with TRBD1. Germline assignment: CDR1 MDHEN and CDR2 SYDVKM. This CDR3 has 14 amino acids. Losses at the gene ends were 5 bases for V and 6 bases for J; bases not matched to a gene: 8. CDR3 residues: CASSPRDRDAEQYF. The CDR3, as DNA: TGTGCCAGCAGTCCCCGGGACAGGGATGCCGAGCAGTACTTC.

In the case of this clonotype: A much larger clone lies one base from this, so it may be a read error. This chain uses TRBV7-9 with TRBJ2-3; D may be TRBD1 (5 bases). V gave up 8 bases and J gave up 4 bases, with 16 bases separating them. CDR3 length: 14 amino acids. Germline values: CDR1 SEHNR, CDR2 FQNEAQ (reference sequence). In DNA form, the CDR3 reads TGTGCCAGCGGCTCCACCCTAGGGGCAGATACGCAGTATTTT. It translates to CASGSTLGADTQYF.

This clonotype appeared many times. V usage is TRBV20-1 and J usage is TRBJ2-3, with 12 bases that match TRBD2. V was pared by 2 bases and J by 0 bases, with 3 bases of the junction left unmatched. From germline, CDR1 is DFQATT and CDR2 SNEGSKA (reference sequence). The CDR3 spans 16 residues. The CDR3 region is CSARPTSGRSTDTQYF. As DNA, the CDR3 is TGCAGTGCTAGACCGACTAGCGGGAGAAGCACAGATACGCAGTATTTT.

This chain connects TRBV7-9 to TRBJ1-3; D is uncertain. The germline V gene encodes CDR1 SEHNR and CDR2 FQNEAQ (reference sequence). The V gene lost 6 bases and the J gene lost 2 bases, with 8 bases spanning the gap. This CDR3 is 13 amino acids long. The chain's CDR3 is CASRPGTGNTIYF. The CDR3 DNA sequence: TGTGCCAGCAGGCCTGGTACTGGAAACACCATATATTTT.

The CDR3 sequence: CSATPGLAELENTGELFF. The CDR3 DNA is TGCAGTGCCACTCCGGGACTAGCGGAACTTGAGAACACCGGGGAGCTGTTTTTT. This chain uses TRBV20-1 with TRBJ2-2; 11 bases are shared with TRBD2. V gave up 6 bases and J gave up 1 base; unmatched junction bases: 13. The germline CDR1 and CDR2 sequences are DFQATT and SNEGSKA (reference sequence). CDR3 length: 18 residues.